The entry that follows covers one T cell receptor (beta chain) sequence. What it recognizes is unknown. The source of the sample is a study of T cell responses to AZD1222 COVID-19 vaccine. The study, taken as a whole, reports: Reportedly, close to half of spike-specific TCRs are directed against unmutated variant regions. Spike-wide coverage was observed for vaccine-associated CD4 TCRs, with dominant responses at 160-218 and 743-854. Researchers took repertoire samples only after the peak T cell response had come. Among those given AZD1222, only five to seven were seropositive at baseline.

Assay: immunoSEQ multiplex PCR; the TCRdb copy retains only in-frame clones and omits some. The sample yields about 150,000 clones, more than 85% seen once. CDR3 length: 14 residues. V gave up 6 bases and J gave up 8 bases; unmatched junction bases: 8. Looked up from germline, CDR1 is ENHRY and CDR2 is SYGVKD. The source was peripheral blood, collected 28 days after the second AZD1222 dose. The receptor comes from an adult who received the AZD1222 COVID-19 vaccine. The J gene is TRBJ1-4, the V gene TRBV10-3; 8 bases align to TRBD1. The CDR3 loop reads CAISPRQGREKLFF. The CDR3 coding sequence is TGTGCCATCAGCCCCAGACAGGGGAGGGAAAAACTGTTTTTT.